Shown below are 20 T cell receptor beta chains from a single sample sequenced in a study of blood T cell repertoires in COVID-19 (dated by TCRdb to about 2020). Library creation used the immunoSEQ multiplex PCR assay. TCRdb took this table from immuneACCESS and kept in-frame rearrangements with V and J called. Such tables lack part of the clones; where checked against another copy, unresolved V genes explain under half of the gap, and the rest is unexplained. The sample records 350,000 to 450,000 clones, about 91% of which are singletons. The top ten clones comprise approximately 1.5% of the sample. Sequenced material: peripheral blood. These receptors were taken from a woman aged 40 to 50 with COVID-19, enrolled during active disease.

This chain uses TRBV9 with TRBJ2-3; D gene unclear. This CDR3 comprises 13 residues. V was cut by 0 bases and J by 4 bases, with 6 bases left in between. Germline assignment: CDR1 SGDLS and CDR2 YYNGEE. The CDR3 DNA is TGTGCCAGCAGCGTAGCTGGCTCAGATACGCAGTATTTT. This codes for CASSVAGSDTQYF.

The J gene is TRBJ1-5, the V gene TRBV27; possibly TRBD1 for D (5 bases). The CDR3 is made up of 17 amino acids. Between the trimmed V and J ends, which lost 5 bases and 4 bases, there was a span of 21 bases. Germline values: CDR1 MNHEY, CDR2 SMNVEV (reference sequence). The CDR3 coding sequence is TGTGCCAGCAGTCCCGGGAGGGTTGGACATCCTAATCAGCCCCAGCATTTT. It is translated as CASSPGRVGHPNQPQHF.

The rearrangement uses TRBV9 and TRBJ1-6; D is unclear. Per germline, CDR1 SGDLS and CDR2 YYNGEE. Trimming shortened V by 2 bases and J by 10 bases, and 13 bases separated the two germline ends. The CDR3 covers 14 residues. The CDR3 spells CASSVDGLGSPLHF. The CDR3 bases are TGTGCCAGCAGCGTGGACGGACTGGGATCACCCCTCCACTTT.

V and J are TRBV11-3 and TRBJ2-1; D may be TRBD1 (6 bases). The CDR3 is made up of 14 amino acids. From germline, CDR1 is SGHNT and CDR2 YENEEA. Trimming cost V 8 bases and J 3 bases, with 14 bases left between them. DNA for the CDR3: TGTGCCAGCGGAAGACAGGATCACTACAATGAGCAGTTCTTC. Protein product: CASGRQDHYNEQFF.

In its sample, this clone was seen once. J is TRBJ2-7 and V is TRBV28, with 11 nucleotides matching TRBD2. This CDR3 comprises 16 residues. Germline V gene sequence: CDR1 MDHEN, CDR2 SYDVKM. Trimming took 5 bases from V and 2 from J; bases not matched to a gene: 8. CDR3 residues: CASSPTGTSGTYEQYF. The CDR3 nucleotides are TGTGCCAGCAGTCCAACCGGGACTAGCGGAACCTACGAGCAGTACTTC.

The chain is built from TRBV7-3 and TRBJ2-4; D might be TRBD2 (7 bases). This CDR3 spans 14 amino acids. Germline CDR1 SGHTA, CDR2 FQGTGA. Between the trimmed V and J ends, which lost 5 bases and 7 bases, there was a span of 15 bases. The CDR3 protein is CASSLTGRGNIQYF. The CDR3, as DNA: TGTGCCAGCAGCCTTACAGGGCGGGGGAACATTCAGTACTTC.

This clone was found a few times. The chain joins TRBV29-1 to TRBJ1-6; D may be TRBD1 (5 bases). V lost 4 bases, J lost 10 bases, and 14 bases lay in between. Germline values: CDR1 SQVTM, CDR2 ANQGSEA. CDR3 length: 13 amino acids. The CDR3 protein is CSVARDSSSPLHF. CDR3 sequence (DNA): TGCAGCGTTGCCCGAGACAGCAGCTCACCCCTCCACTTT.

The chain joins TRBV6-1 to TRBJ1-3, with 7 bases matching TRBD1. The CDR3 is made up of 16 amino acids. The germline CDR1 and CDR2 sequences are MNHNS and SASEGT. Trimming at V came to 4 bases and at J to 0 bases, leaving 6 bases not matched to a gene. The CDR3 nucleotides read TGTGCCAGCAGTGTCTTCGGACAGGTCTCTGGAAACACCATATATTTT. Residues: CASSVFGQVSGNTIYF.

Remarks on this clone: The same CDR3 also results from other DNA sequences found in this sample. The chain joins TRBV4-3 to TRBJ1-5; D gene uncertain. V shed 0 bases and J shed 0 bases, with 3 bases lying between them. The CDR3 sequence is 14 residues long. In germline, CDR1 is LGHNA, CDR2 YSLEER. The CDR3 coding sequence is TGCGCCAGCAGCCAAGATAATAGCAATCAGCCCCAGCATTTT. Its protein is CASSQDNSNQPQHF.

CDR3 loop: CASTLDRNYGYTF. The DNA of the CDR3 is TGTGCCAGCACCCTCGACAGGAACTATGGCTACACCTTC. The J gene is TRBJ1-2, the V gene TRBV12-3 or TRBV12-4, with D possibly matching TRBD1 (6 bases). V lost 7 bases and J 2 bases, leaving 11 bases between the germline ends. The CDR3 extends over 13 amino acids.

This clone was detected a few times. V and J are TRBV11-3 and TRBJ1-1; possible D gene TRBD1, 5 bases. Germline V gene sequence: CDR1 SGHNT, CDR2 YENEEA. V shed 2 bases and J shed 6 bases, with 10 bases lying between them. There are 13 residues in the CDR3. CDR3 sequence: CASSLQGWSEAFF. The CDR3 DNA is TGTGCCAGCAGCTTACAGGGTTGGTCTGAAGCTTTCTTT.

This chain uses TRBV28 with TRBJ1-2; the match to TRBD1 covers 8 bases. Trimming cost V 10 bases and J 6 bases; bases outside gene matches: 7. Germline V gene sequence: CDR1 MDHEN, CDR2 SYDVKM. The CDR3 runs 12 residues. DNA of the CDR3: TGTGCCACCTCGGACAGGGTGCATGGCTACACCTTC. It translates to CATSDRVHGYTF.

The chain joins TRBV2 to TRBJ2-4, with a possible D match to TRBD2 (6 bases). The V gene lost 5 bases and the J gene lost 2 bases, with 10 bases spanning the gap. Germline V gene sequence: CDR1 SNHLY, CDR2 FYNNEI. The CDR3 runs 14 residues. The CDR3 nucleotides read TGTGCCAGCAGTTGGGGAGGTACCAAAAACATTCAGTACTTC. It specifies CASSWGGTKNIQYF. Using reference TRBV2 and TRBJ2-4 for the parts outside the CDR3, the full variable domain is EPEVTQTPSHQVTQMGQEVILRCVPISNHLYFYWYRQILGQKVEFLVSFYNNEISEKSEIFDDQFSVERPDGSNFTLKIRSTKLEDSAMYFCASSWGGTKNIQYFGAGTRLSVL.

The chain couples TRBV24-1 to TRBJ1-2; 9 nucleotides align to TRBD1. Per germline, CDR1 KGHDR and CDR2 SFDVKD. V was clipped by 4 bases and J by 7 bases; unmatched bases: 6. The CDR3 is 14 residues long. In nucleotides, the CDR3 is TGTGCCACCAGTGAGACCGGGACAGGGAGTGGCTACACCTTC. Residues: CATSETGTGSGYTF.

This clone has just a few counts. The chain uses TRBV5-4 and TRBJ2-6; the match to TRBD1 covers 7 bases. The CDR3 runs 19 residues. Germline assignment: CDR1 SGHNT and CDR2 YYREEE (reference sequence). V dropped 9 bases and J dropped 0; count of bases not matched to a gene: 18. CDR3 nucleotides: TGTGCCACTCATAGGGACAGTTGGACAGCCCACTCTGGGGCCAACGTCCTGACTTTC. Protein sequence: CATHRDSWTAHSGANVLTF.

The V call is TRBV27, the J call TRBJ2-1, with TRBD1 matching over 7 bases. The germline V gene has CDR1 MNHEY and CDR2 SMNVEV (reference sequence). The CDR3 runs to 18 residues. The ends lost 5 bases at V and 2 bases at J; junction bases unmatched: 15. This CDR3 reads CASSPSPRQGMAYNEQFF. The CDR3 nucleotides are TGTGCCAGCAGTCCCTCCCCACGACAGGGTATGGCCTACAATGAGCAGTTCTTC.

This sequence joins TRBV11-2 and TRBJ2-7; 7 positions match TRBD1. V was clipped by 5 bases and J by 2 bases; unmatched bases: 6. This CDR3 spans 14 amino acids. The germline CDR1 and CDR2 sequences are SGHAT and FQNNGV. The CDR3 loop reads CASSPNRGTYEQYF. The DNA for the CDR3 is TGTGCCAGCAGCCCCAACAGGGGAACCTACGAGCAGTACTTC. Full variable domain (outside the CDR3, taken from reference TRBV11-2 and TRBJ2-7): EAGVAQSPRYKIIEKRQSVAFWCNPISGHATLYWYQQILGQGPKLLIQFQNNGVVDDSQLPKDRFSAERLKGVDSTLKIQPAKLEDSAVYLCASSPNRGTYEQYFGPGTRLTVT.

This chain joins TRBV4-3 and TRBJ2-1; TRBD2 matches at 14 bases. From germline, CDR1 is LGHNA and CDR2 YSLEER. Trimming cost V 4 bases and J 7 bases; bases outside gene matches: 3. This CDR3 comprises 15 residues. The CDR3 coding sequence is TGCGCCAGCAGCCGACTAGCGGGGGGGCCGAATGAGCAGTTCTTC. Residues: CASSRLAGGPNEQFF.

This sequence joins TRBV27 and TRBJ1-2; 10 bases match TRBD1. Germline assignment: CDR1 MNHEY and CDR2 SMNVEV (reference sequence). Germline trimming cut 4 bases from V and 6 bases from J; bases unmatched to any gene: 14. The CDR3 runs 17 residues. The CDR3 DNA reads as TGTGCCAGCAGTTCCCCCCCGACAGGGGACAGGGGAGATGGCTACACCTTC. It encodes CASSSPPTGDRGDGYTF.

The V call is TRBV19, the J call TRBJ2-7; weak D call: TRBD1 (6 bases). Trimming removed 8 bases from V and 2 bases from J, with 16 bases in between. Germline values: CDR1 LNHDA, CDR2 SQIVND (reference sequence). This CDR3 has 14 amino acids. DNA for the CDR3: TGTGCCAGTGGGTCGACAGGCCGTACCTACGAGCAGTACTTC. Encoded protein: CASGSTGRTYEQYF.